This T cell receptor (beta chain) was retrieved from a study of blood T cell repertoires in COVID-19. Overall study: There were acute and convalescent COVID-19 samples, and they came from the United States, Italy and Spain. From T cells, B-cell-depleted T cells, or PBMCs came the material, which was cDNA or gDNA.

V lost 4 bases, J lost 1 base, and 14 bases lay in between. The germline V gene encodes CDR1 SGHRS and CDR2 YFSETQ. CDR3 length: 15 residues. Per the original methods: Amplification of reference gene primers provided the estimated nucleated cell counts. Assay used: immunoSEQ multiplex PCR; TCRdb lists only in-frame clones, some missing. Clonal size and the V and J genes are those of that table, whereas D and trimming came from the DNA. The data hold roughly 230,000 clones, with 65% to 85% observed a single time. Sequencing was done on a sample of peripheral blood. This receptor was taken from a woman of 80 years or more with acute or convalescent COVID-19. This chain connects TRBV5-1 to TRBJ1-1; maybe TRBD1 (6 bases). Here the CDR3 DNA reads TGCGCCAGCAGCCCTCGGGGGGGCACGAACACTGAAGCTTTCTTT. This encodes CASSPRGGTNTEAFF.